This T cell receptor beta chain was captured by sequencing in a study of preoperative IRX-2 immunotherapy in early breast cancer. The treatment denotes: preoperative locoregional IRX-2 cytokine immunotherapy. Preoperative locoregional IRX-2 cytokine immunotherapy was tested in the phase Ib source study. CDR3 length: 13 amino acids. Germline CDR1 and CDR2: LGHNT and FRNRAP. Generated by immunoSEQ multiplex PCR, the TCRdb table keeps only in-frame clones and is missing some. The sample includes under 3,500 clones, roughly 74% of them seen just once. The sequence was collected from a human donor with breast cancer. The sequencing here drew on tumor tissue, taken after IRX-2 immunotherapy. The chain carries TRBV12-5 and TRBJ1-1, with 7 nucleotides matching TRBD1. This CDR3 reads CASTQVQGGEAFF. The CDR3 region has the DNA TGTGCCAGCACTCAGGTCCAGGGGGGGGAAGCTTTCTTT.